One and the same sample provided the 21 T cell receptor beta chains below, sequenced in a study of blood T cell repertoires in COVID-19. Data came from immunoSEQ multiplex PCR; TCRdb stores just in-frame clones and leaves some out. The data show 270,000 or so clones, around 82% seen once. Sequencing was performed on PBMCs or T cells enriched from blood (not recorded which). These receptors were obtained from a man in his forties or fifties who had recovered from COVID-19.

V usage is TRBV7-8 and J usage is TRBJ2-2, with 10 positions matching TRBD1. The V segment lost 2 bases and the J segment 4 bases; nucleotides outside the gene matches: 7. The CDR3 has 17 amino acids. Per the germline V gene, CDR1 is SGHVS and CDR2 is FQNEAQ. The CDR3 nucleotides read TGTGCCAGCAGCTTATCCGGTGGGACAGGGGTCACCGGGGAGCTGTTTTTT. Amino acid sequence: CASSLSGGTGVTGELFF.

The chain combines TRBV19 with TRBJ2-5; D ambiguous. CDR3 length equals 14 residues. From germline, CDR1 is LNHDA and CDR2 SQIVND (reference sequence). Trimming left V 1 base short and J 4 bases short, with 10 bases between. This CDR3 reads CASSIVLAGETQYF. In DNA form, the CDR3 reads TGTGCCAGTAGTATAGTTCTGGCAGGAGAGACCCAGTACTTC.

The rearrangement joins TRBV4-2 to TRBJ2-2; 8 bases line up with TRBD1. Germline V gives CDR1 LGHNA, CDR2 YNFKEQ. Trimming cost V 4 bases and J 8 bases; bases outside gene matches: 9. The CDR3 consists of 15 residues. CDR3 in DNA: TGTGCCAGCAGCCCCCGACAGGGGTATGGGGGGGAGCTGTTTTTT. It is translated as CASSPRQGYGGELFF.

V is TRBV5-6 and J is TRBJ2-3, with D possibly matching TRBD2 (5 bases). The CDR3 is 17 residues long. Germline CDR1 reads SGHDT; CDR2 reads YYEEEE. V shed 8 bases and J shed 1 base, with 23 bases lying between them. The CDR3 is CASMLPGLARRTDTQYF. The CDR3 coding sequence is TGTGCCAGTATGCTACCCGGCCTAGCCCGCCGCACAGATACGCAGTATTTT.

The chain has TRBV11-2 and TRBJ2-7; 8 nucleotides agree with TRBD1. The V gene end was trimmed by 0 bases and the J gene end by 3 bases; junction bases not matched to a gene: 4. The length of the CDR3 is 15 residues. Germline loops: CDR1 SGHAT, CDR2 FQNNGV. The CDR3, as DNA: TGTGCCAGCAGCTTAGATAGAACAGGGGGCTACGAGCAGTACTTC. Translated, it gives CASSLDRTGGYEQYF.

The gene calls are TRBV7-9 and TRBJ1-2; TRBD1 aligns across 7 bases. V gave up 5 bases and J gave up 4 bases; unmatched junction bases: 7. CDR1 SEHNR and CDR2 FQNEAQ come from the germline V gene (reference sequence). This CDR3 is 14 amino acids long. The CDR3 coding sequence is TGTGCCAGCAGCCCACGACAGGGAGCCTATGGCTACACCTTC. This gives the protein CASSPRQGAYGYTF.

The chain uses TRBV2 and TRBJ2-7, with 8 nucleotides matching TRBD1. After removal of 6 bases from V and 7 bases from J, the junction contained 8 bases not matched to a gene. Germline values: CDR1 SNHLY, CDR2 FYNNEI. The CDR3 extends over 13 amino acids. CDR3 nucleotides: TGTGCCAGCAGCCCGACAGGGGTAGGGGAGCAGTACTTC. It translates to CASSPTGVGEQYF.

The chain couples TRBV30 to TRBJ1-2; a weak D match, TRBD1 (5 bases). The germline V and J ends were trimmed by 1 base and 8 bases, with 17 bases remaining between them. The V gene's germline CDR1 is GTSNPN and CDR2 SVGIG (reference sequence). The CDR3 consists of 14 residues. As DNA, the CDR3 is TGTGCCTGGAGTGCCGGGAGGGGAGAGTGGGGCTACACCTTC. It encodes CAWSAGRGEWGYTF.

The rearrangement uses TRBV18 and TRBJ2-7; tentative D call: TRBD1 (5 bases). Germline V gene lookup returns CDR1 KGHSH and CDR2 LQKENI. This CDR3 contains 13 residues. V shed 3 bases and J shed 1 base, with 7 bases lying between them. CDR3 residues: CASSPQGSYEQYF. For the CDR3, the DNA is TGTGCCAGCTCACCCCAGGGTTCCTACGAGCAGTACTTC.

The rearrangement joins TRBV12-3 or TRBV12-4 to TRBJ1-3; the D is unclear. Trimming pared 10 bases from V and 2 bases from J, leaving 12 bases between. CDR3 size: 13 residues. The CDR3 is CATTSRAGNTIYF. DNA for the CDR3: TGTGCCACCACCTCGCGCGCTGGAAACACCATATATTTT.

The chain employs TRBV30 and TRBJ1-6; perhaps TRBD1 as D (5 bases). The CDR3 has 13 residues. V lost 3 bases, J lost 8 bases, and 11 bases lay in between. Per the germline V gene, CDR1 is GTSNPN and CDR2 is SVGIG (reference sequence). In nucleotides, the CDR3 is TGTGCCTGGAGGGATCGACAGTATTCACCCCTCCACTTT. As protein: CAWRDRQYSPLHF.

The V gene is TRBV5-6, the J gene TRBJ1-2; 8 positions agree with TRBD1. The V and J ends lost 2 bases and 10 bases, in that order; junction bases with no gene match: 10. The CDR3 consists of 14 residues. Germline CDR1 SGHDT, CDR2 YYEEEE. CDR3 coding DNA: TGTGCCAGCAGCTTCAGACCAGGGACAGGACCCTACACCTTC. The encoded protein is CASSFRPGTGPYTF.

This chain uses TRBV6-5 with TRBJ1-6; D ambiguous. V was clipped by 10 bases and J by 7 bases, with 14 bases between them. The CDR3 has 13 residues. Germline CDR1 MNHEY, CDR2 SVGAGI. The CDR3 DNA reads as TGTGCCATTTCATCCGGGGTCAATTCACCCCTCCACTTT. Protein product: CAISSGVNSPLHF.

This chain links TRBV28 with TRBJ2-7; the match to TRBD1 covers 7 bases. Germline lookup yields CDR1 MDHEN and CDR2 SYDVKM. J lost 3 bases, V lost 8 bases, and 10 bases had no gene match. The CDR3 loop spans 14 amino acids. The CDR3 region has the DNA TGTGCCAGCGGGCCTAGGACAGGAGTCTACGAGCAGTACTTC. It is translated as CASGPRTGVYEQYF.

The V and J genes are TRBV5-1 and TRBJ2-5; 15 bases fit TRBD2. Per the germline V gene, CDR1 is SGHRS and CDR2 is YFSETQ. The CDR3 extends over 16 amino acids. The V and J ends lost 4 bases and 5 bases, in that order; junction bases with no gene match: 6. CDR3 in DNA: TGCGCCAGCAGCGCGGGGACTAGCGGGAGGTTGGAGACCCAGTACTTC. This sequence encodes CASSAGTSGRLETQYF.

In regard to this clone: Other DNA sequences within the sample encode an identical CDR3. This sequence joins TRBV5-1 and TRBJ1-1, with D possibly matching TRBD1 (5 bases). Germline assignment: CDR1 SGHRS and CDR2 YFSETQ. The CDR3 runs to 13 residues. V was clipped by 0 bases and J by 6 bases, with 9 bases between them. The CDR3 here is CASSLDRGPEAFF. DNA of the CDR3: TGCGCCAGCAGCTTGGATAGGGGTCCTGAAGCTTTCTTT.

The V gene is TRBV28, the J gene TRBJ1-2, with TRBD1 as a possible D gene (6 bases). CDR1 MDHEN and CDR2 SYDVKM come from the germline V gene. Trimming removed 0 bases from V and 4 bases from J, with 9 bases in between. The CDR3 is made up of 14 amino acids. The CDR3 DNA reads TGTGCCAGCAGTTTATGGGACAGTATCTATGGCTACACCTTC. It is translated as CASSLWDSIYGYTF.

The CDR3 DNA reads as TGTGCCAGCAGCTATCAGGGTTTCTCTGGAAACACCATATATTTT. Translating it yields CASSYQGFSGNTIYF. The chain links TRBV7-2 to TRBJ1-3; weak D call: TRBD1 (5 bases). The CDR3 extends over 15 amino acids. V lost 4 bases, J lost 0 bases, and 10 bases lay in between. CDR1 is SGHTA and CDR2 is FQGNSA in the germline V gene.

J is TRBJ1-4 and V is TRBV12-3 or TRBV12-4, with no clear D. Trimming shortened V by 10 bases and J by 5 bases, and 14 bases separated the two germline ends. The length of the CDR3 is 13 residues. CDR3 coding DNA: TGTGCCACGCAGCGAGAGTTAAATGAAAAACTGTTTTTT. As protein: CATQRELNEKLFF.

This clone occurred once. The rearrangement uses TRBV19 and TRBJ1-1; D is unclear. Germline V gene data show CDR1 as LNHDA and CDR2 as SQIVND (reference sequence). Trimming removed 3 bases at V and 10 bases at J, with 18 bases between. There are 14 residues in the CDR3. CDR3 protein: CASSMAVGQPRAFF. The CDR3 DNA reads as TGTGCCAGTAGTATGGCGGTAGGCCAGCCACGAGCTTTCTTT. The whole variable domain, filled in from reference TRBV19 and TRBJ1-1, reads DGGITQSPKYLFRKEGQNVTLSCEQNLNHDAMYWYRQDPGQGLRLIYYSQIVNDFQKGDIAEGYSVSREKKESFPLTVTSAQKNPTAFYLCASSMAVGQPRAFFGQGTRLTVV.

The chain combines TRBV27 with TRBJ1-2; D remains unclear. The ends were cut back, 2 bases at V and 8 bases at J, with 15 bases in the middle. From germline, CDR1 is MNHEY and CDR2 SMNVEV (reference sequence). This CDR3 region has 14 residues. CDR3 region: CASSLGLRGQGYTF. The CDR3 nucleotides are TGTGCCAGCAGTTTAGGGTTACGCGGTCAGGGCTACACCTTC.